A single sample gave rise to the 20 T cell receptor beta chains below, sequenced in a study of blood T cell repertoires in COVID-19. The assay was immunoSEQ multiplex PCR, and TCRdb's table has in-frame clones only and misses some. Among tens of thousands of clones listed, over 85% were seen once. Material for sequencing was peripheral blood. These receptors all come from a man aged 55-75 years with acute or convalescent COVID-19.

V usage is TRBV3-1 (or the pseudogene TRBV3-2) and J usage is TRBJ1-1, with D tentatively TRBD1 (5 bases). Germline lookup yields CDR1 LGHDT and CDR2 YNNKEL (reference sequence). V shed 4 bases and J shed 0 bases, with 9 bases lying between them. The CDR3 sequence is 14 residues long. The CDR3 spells CASSRQFMNTEAFF. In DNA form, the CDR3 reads TGTGCCAGCAGCCGACAGTTTATGAACACTGAAGCTTTCTTT.

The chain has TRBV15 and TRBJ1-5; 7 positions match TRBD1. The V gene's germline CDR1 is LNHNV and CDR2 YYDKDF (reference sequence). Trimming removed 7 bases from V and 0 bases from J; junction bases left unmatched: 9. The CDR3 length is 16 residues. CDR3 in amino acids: CATKGGTENSNQPQHF. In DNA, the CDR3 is TGTGCCACCAAAGGGGGGACAGAAAATAGCAATCAGCCCCAGCATTTT.

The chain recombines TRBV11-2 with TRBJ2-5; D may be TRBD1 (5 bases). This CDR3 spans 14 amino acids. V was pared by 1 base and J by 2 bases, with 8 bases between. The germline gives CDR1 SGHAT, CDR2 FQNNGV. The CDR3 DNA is TGTGCCAGCAGCTTAGGGCGACAGCAAGAGACCCAGTACTTC. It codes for CASSLGRQQETQYF.

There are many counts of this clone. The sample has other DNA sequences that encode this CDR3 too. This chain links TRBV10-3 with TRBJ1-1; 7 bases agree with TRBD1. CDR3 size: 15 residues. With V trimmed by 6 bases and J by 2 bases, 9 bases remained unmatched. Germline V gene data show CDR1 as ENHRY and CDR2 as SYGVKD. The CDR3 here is CAIRNRQGLNTEAFF. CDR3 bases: TGTGCCATCAGAAACAGACAGGGCCTAAACACTGAAGCTTTCTTT.

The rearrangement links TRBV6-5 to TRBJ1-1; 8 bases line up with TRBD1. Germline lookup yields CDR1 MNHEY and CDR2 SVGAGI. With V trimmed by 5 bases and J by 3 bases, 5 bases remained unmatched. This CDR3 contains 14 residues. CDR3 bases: TGTGCCAGCAGTCGACAGGGGTTGGACACTGAAGCTTTCTTT. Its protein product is CASSRQGLDTEAFF.

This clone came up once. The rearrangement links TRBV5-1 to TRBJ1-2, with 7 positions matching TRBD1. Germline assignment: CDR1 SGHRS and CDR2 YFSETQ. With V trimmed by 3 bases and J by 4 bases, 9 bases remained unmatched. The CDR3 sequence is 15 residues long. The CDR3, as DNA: TGCGCCAGCAGCTACTCAGGGGGGACCGTCTATGGCTACACCTTC. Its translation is CASSYSGGTVYGYTF. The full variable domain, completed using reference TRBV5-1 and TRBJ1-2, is KAGVTQTPRYLIKTRGQQVTLSCSPISGHRSVSWYQQTPGQGLQFLFEYFSETQRNKGNFPGRFSGRQFSNSRSEMNVSTLELGDSALYLCASSYSGGTVYGYTFGSGTRLTVV.

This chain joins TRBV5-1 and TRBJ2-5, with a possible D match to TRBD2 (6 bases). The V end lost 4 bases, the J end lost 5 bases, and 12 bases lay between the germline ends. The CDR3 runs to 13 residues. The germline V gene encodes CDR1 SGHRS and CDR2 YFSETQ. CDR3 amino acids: CASSGLALETQYF. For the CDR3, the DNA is TGCGCCAGCAGCGGGCTAGCGTTGGAGACCCAGTACTTC.

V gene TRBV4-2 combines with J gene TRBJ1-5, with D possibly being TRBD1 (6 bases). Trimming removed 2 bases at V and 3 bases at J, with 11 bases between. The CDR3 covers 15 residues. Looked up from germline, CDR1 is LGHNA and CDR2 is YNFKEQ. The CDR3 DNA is TGTGCCAGCAGCCAATCGACAGGACTCAATCAGCCCCAGCATTTT. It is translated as CASSQSTGLNQPQHF.

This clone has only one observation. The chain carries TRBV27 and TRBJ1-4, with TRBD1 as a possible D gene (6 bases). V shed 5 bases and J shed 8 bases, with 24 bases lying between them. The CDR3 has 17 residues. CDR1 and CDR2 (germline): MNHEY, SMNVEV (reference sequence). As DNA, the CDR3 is TGTGCCAGCAGTCCGACCACGTTCTCCGGGACAATGGAAAAACTGTTTTTT. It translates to CASSPTTFSGTMEKLFF.

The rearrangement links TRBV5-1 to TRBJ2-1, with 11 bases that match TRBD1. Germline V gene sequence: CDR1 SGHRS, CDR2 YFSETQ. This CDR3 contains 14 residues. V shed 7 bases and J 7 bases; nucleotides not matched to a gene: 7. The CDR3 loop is CASGRDRGRNEQFF. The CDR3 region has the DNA TGCGCCAGCGGCCGGGACAGGGGGAGGAATGAGCAGTTCTTC.

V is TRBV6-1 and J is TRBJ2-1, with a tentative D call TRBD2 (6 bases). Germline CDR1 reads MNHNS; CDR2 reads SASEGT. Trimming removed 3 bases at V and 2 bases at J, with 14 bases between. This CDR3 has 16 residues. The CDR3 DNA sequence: TGTGCCAGCAGTGACCTTCGGCGGGGAACCTACAATGAGCAGTTCTTC. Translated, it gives CASSDLRRGTYNEQFF.

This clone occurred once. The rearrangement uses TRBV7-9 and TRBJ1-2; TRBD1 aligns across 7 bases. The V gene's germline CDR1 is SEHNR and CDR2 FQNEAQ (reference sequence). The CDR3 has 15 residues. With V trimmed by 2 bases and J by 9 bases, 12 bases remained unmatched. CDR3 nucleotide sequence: TGTGCCAGCAGCTTAACCGCCGACAGGGTCAGGAGCTACACCTTC. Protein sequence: CASSLTADRVRSYTF.

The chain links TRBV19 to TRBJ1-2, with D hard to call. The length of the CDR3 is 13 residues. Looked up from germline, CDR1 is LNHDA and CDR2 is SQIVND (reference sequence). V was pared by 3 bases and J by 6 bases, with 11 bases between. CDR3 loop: CASSIWYKHGYTF. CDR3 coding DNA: TGTGCCAGTAGTATTTGGTACAAACATGGCTACACCTTC.

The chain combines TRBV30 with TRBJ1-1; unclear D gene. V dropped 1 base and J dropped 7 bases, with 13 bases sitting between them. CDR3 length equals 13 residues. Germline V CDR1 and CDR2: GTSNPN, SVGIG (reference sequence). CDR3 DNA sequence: TGTGCCTGGAGTGGGTTTGGGCAGTTTGAAGCTTTCTTT. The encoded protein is CAWSGFGQFEAFF.

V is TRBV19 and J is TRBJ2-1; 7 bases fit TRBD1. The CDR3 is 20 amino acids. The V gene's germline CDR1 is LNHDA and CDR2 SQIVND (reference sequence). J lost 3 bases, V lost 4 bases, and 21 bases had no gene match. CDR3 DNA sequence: TGTGCCAGTAGTAAGAGGGAGATCGACAGGGCCGAATTCGGCTACAATGAGCAGTTCTTC. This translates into CASSKREIDRAEFGYNEQFF.

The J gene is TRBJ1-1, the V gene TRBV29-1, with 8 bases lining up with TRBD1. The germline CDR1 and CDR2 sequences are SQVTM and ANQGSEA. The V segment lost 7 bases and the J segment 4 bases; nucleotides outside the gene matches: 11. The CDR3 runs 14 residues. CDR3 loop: CSGLTGVMGTEAFF. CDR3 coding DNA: TGCAGCGGTCTGACAGGGGTGATGGGCACTGAAGCTTTCTTT.

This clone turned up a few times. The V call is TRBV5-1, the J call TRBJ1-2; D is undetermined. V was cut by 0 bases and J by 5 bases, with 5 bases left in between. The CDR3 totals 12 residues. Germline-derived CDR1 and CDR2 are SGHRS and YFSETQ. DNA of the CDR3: TGCGCCAGCAGCTTGGGGCTTTATGGCTACACCTTC. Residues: CASSLGLYGYTF.

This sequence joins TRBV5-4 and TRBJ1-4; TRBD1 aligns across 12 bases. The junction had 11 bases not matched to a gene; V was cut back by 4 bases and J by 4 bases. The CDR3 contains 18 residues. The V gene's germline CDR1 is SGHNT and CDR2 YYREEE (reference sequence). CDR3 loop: CASSRRPGQGAGNEKLFF. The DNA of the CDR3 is TGTGCCAGCAGCCGTAGGCCGGGACAGGGGGCCGGTAATGAAAAACTGTTTTTT. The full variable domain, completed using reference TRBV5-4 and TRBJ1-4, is ETGVTQSPTHLIKTRGQQVTLRCSSQSGHNTVSWYQQALGQGPQFIFQYYREEENGRGNFPPRFSGLQFPNYSSELNVNALELDDSALYLCASSRRPGQGAGNEKLFFGSGTQLSVL.

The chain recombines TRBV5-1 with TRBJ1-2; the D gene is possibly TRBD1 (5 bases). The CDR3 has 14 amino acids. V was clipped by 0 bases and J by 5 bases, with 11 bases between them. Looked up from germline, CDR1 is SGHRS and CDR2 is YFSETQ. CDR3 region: CASSLATGTYGYTF. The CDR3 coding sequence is TGCGCCAGCAGCTTGGCTACAGGAACTTATGGCTACACCTTC.

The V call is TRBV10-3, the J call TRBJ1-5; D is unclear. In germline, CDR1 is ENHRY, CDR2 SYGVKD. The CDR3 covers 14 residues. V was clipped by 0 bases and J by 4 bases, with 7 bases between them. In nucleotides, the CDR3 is TGTGCCATCAGTGAGTCGCCAGGTAATCAGCCCCAGCATTTT. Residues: CAISESPGNQPQHF.